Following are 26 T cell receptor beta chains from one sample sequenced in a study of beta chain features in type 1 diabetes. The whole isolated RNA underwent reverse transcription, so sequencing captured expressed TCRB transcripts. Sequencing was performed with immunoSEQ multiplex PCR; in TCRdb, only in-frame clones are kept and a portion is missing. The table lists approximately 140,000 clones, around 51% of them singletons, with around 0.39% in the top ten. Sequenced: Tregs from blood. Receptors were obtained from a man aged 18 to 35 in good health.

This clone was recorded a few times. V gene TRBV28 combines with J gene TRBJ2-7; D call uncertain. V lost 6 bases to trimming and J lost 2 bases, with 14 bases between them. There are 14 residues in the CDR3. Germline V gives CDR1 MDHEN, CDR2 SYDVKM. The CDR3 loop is CASRLTAPAYEQYF. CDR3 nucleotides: TGTGCCAGCAGACTTACAGCTCCCGCCTACGAGCAGTACTTC.

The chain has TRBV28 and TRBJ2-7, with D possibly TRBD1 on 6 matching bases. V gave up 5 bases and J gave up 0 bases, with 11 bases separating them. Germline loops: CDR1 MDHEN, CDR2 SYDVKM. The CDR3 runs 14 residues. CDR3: CASSPYRDSYEQYF. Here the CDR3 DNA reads TGTGCCAGCAGTCCATACAGGGACTCCTACGAGCAGTACTTC.

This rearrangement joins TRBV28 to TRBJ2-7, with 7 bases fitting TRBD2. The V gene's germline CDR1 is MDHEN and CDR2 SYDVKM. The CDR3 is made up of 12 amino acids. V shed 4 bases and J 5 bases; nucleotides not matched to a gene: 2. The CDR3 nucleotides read TGTGCCAGCAGTTCGGGGACTAACGAGCAGTACTTC. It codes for CASSSGTNEQYF.

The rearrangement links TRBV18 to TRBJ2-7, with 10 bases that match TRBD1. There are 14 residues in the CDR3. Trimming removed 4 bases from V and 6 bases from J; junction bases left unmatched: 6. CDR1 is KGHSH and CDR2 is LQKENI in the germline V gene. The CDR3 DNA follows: TGTGCCAGCTCACACGGGACAGGGGTCGGCGAGCAGTACTTC. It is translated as CASSHGTGVGEQYF.

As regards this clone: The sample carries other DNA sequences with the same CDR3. The CDR3 DNA reads TGTGCCAGCAGCCTGGCAGAAGAGACCCAGTACTTC. This sequence encodes CASSLAEETQYF. The genes are TRBV5-4 and TRBJ2-5; no clear D gene. V lost 4 bases and J 3 bases, leaving 7 bases between the germline ends. Germline CDR1 reads SGHNT; CDR2 reads YYREEE (reference sequence). CDR3 length equals 12 residues.

The CDR3 is CASSIRSTGERYGYTF. CDR3 DNA: TGTGCCAGTAGTATCCGATCCACAGGGGAGCGCTATGGCTACACCTTC. The chain joins TRBV19 to TRBJ1-2; 7 bases fit TRBD1. The CDR3 contains 16 residues. Germline CDR1 LNHDA, CDR2 SQIVND (reference sequence). Germline trimming cut 3 bases from V and 4 bases from J; bases unmatched to any gene: 11.

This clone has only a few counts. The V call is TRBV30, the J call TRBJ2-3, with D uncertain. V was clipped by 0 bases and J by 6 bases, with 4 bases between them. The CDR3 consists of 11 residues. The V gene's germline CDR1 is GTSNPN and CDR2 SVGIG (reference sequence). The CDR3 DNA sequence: TGTGCCTGGAGTGTATCGGATACGCAGTATTTT. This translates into CAWSVSDTQYF. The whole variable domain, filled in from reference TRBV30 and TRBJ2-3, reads SQTIHQWPATLVQPVGSPLSLECTVEGTSNPNLYWYRQAAGRGLQLLFYSVGIGQISSEVPQNLSASRPQDRQFILSSKKLLLSDSGFYLCAWSVSDTQYFGPGTRLTVL.

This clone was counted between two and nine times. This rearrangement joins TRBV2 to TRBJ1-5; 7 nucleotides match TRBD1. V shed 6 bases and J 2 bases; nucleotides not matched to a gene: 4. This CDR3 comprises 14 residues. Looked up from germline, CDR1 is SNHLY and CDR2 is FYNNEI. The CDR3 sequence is CASSADRGNQPQHF. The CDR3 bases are TGTGCCAGCAGCGCAGACAGGGGCAATCAGCCCCAGCATTTT. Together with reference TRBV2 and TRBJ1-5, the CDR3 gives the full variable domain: EPEVTQTPSHQVTQMGQEVILRCVPISNHLYFYWYRQILGQKVEFLVSFYNNEISEKSEIFDDQFSVERPDGSNFTLKIRSTKLEDSAMYFCASSADRGNQPQHFGDGTRLSIL.

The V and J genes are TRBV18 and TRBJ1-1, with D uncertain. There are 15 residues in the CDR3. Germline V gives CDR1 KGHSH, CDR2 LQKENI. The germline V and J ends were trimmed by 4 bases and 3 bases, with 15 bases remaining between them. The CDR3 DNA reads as TGTGCCAGCTCACGGGAGACACCGAAGGACACTGAAGCTTTCTTT. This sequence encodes CASSRETPKDTEAFF.

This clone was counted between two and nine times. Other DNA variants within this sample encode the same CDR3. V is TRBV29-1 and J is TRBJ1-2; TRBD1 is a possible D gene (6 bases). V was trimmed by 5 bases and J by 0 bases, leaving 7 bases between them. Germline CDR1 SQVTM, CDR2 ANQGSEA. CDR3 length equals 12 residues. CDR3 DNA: TGCAGCGTTTGGACAGCTAACTATGGCTACACCTTC. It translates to CSVWTANYGYTF. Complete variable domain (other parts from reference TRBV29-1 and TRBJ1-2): SAVISQKPSRDICQRGTSLTIQCQVDSQVTMMFWYRQQPGQSLTLIATANQGSEATYESGFVIDKFPISRPNLTFSTLTVSNMSPEDSSIYLCSVWTANYGYTFGSGTRLTVV.

CDR3 residues: CASSIDTEFAEAFF. For the CDR3, the DNA is TGCGCCAGCAGCATTGACACTGAATTCGCTGAAGCTTTCTTT. The J gene is TRBJ1-1, the V gene TRBV5-1; D not resolved. The CDR3 has 14 residues. Germline CDR1 reads SGHRS; CDR2 reads YFSETQ. Trimming removed 4 bases from V and 6 bases from J, with 16 bases in between.

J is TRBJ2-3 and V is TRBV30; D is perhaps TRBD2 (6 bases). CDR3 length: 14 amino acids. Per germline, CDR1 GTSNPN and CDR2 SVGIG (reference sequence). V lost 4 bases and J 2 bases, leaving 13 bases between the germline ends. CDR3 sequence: CAWTKGRLTDTQYF. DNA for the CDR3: TGTGCCTGGACCAAGGGGAGGCTCACAGATACGCAGTATTTT.

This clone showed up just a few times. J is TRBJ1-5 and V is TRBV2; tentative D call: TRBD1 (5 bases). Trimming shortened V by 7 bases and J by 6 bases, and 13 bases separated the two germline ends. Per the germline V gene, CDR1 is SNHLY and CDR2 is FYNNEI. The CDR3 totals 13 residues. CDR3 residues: CASIKGRGQPQHF. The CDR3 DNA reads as TGTGCCAGCATTAAAGGGAGGGGTCAGCCCCAGCATTTT. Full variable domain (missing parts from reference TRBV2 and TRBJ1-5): EPEVTQTPSHQVTQMGQEVILRCVPISNHLYFYWYRQILGQKVEFLVSFYNNEISEKSEIFDDQFSVERPDGSNFTLKIRSTKLEDSAMYFCASIKGRGQPQHFGDGTRLSIL.

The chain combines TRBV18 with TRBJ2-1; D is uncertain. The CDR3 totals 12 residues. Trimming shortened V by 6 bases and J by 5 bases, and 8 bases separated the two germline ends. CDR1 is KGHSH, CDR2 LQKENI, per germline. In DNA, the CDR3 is TGTGCCAGCTCCCCGACTCACAATGAGCAGTTCTTC. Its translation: CASSPTHNEQFF. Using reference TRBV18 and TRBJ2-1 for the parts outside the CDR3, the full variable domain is NAGVMQNPRHLVRRRGQEARLRCSPMKGHSHVYWYRQLPEEGLKFMVYLQKENIIDESGMPKERFSAEFPKEGPSILRIQQVVRGDSAAYFCASSPTHNEQFFGPGTRLTVL.

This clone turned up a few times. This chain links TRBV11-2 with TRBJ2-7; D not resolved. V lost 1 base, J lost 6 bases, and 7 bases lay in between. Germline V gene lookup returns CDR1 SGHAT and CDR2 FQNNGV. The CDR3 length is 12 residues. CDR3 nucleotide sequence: TGTGCCAGCAGCTTAGGGCGCGGCGAGCAGTACTTC. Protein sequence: CASSLGRGEQYF.

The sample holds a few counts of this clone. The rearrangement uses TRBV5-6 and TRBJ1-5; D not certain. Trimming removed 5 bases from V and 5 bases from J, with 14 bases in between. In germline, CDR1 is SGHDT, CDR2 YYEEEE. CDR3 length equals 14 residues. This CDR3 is CASSRTPLDQPQHF. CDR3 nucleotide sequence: TGTGCCAGCAGTCGGACTCCTCTAGATCAGCCCCAGCATTTT.

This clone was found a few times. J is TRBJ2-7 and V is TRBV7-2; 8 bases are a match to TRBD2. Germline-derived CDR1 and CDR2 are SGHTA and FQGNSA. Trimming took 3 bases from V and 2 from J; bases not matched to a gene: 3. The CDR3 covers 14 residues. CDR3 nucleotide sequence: TGTGCCAGCAGCTTTCCGGGGGGGCCCTACGAGCAGTACTTC. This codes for CASSFPGGPYEQYF.

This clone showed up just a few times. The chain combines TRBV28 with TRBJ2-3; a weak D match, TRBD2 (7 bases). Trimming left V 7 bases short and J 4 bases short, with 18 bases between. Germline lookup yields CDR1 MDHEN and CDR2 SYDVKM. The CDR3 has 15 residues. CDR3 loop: CASTLGGGAADTQYF. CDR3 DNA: TGTGCCAGCACACTGGGTGGGGGGGCCGCAGATACGCAGTATTTT.

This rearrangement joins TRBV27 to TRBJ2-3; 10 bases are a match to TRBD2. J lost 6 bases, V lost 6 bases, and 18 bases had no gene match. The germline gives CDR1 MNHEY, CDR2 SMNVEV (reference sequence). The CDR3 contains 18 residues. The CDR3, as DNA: TGTGCCAGCAGCCTTGGGAGCGGGAGGGCCGGAGGTTTTGATACGCAGTATTTT. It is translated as CASSLGSGRAGGFDTQYF.

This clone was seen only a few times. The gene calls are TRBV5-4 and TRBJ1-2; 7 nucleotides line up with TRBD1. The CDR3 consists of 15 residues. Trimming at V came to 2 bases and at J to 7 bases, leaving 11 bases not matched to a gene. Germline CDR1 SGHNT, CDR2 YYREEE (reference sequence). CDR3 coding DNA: TGTGCCAGCAGCTTTGCCCAACAGGGGCGTGGTGGCTACACCTTC. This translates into CASSFAQQGRGGYTF.

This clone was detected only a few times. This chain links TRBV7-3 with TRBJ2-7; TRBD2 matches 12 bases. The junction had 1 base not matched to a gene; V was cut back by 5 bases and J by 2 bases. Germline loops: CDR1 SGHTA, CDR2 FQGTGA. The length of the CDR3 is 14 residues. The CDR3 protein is CASSRTSGAYEQYF. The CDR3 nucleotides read TGTGCCAGCAGCCGGACTAGCGGGGCCTACGAGCAGTACTTC.

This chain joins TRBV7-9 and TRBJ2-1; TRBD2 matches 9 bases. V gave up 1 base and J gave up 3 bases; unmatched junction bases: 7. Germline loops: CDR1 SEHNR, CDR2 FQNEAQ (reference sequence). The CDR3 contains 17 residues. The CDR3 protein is CASSLGRTSVYYNEQFF. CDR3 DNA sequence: TGTGCCAGCAGCTTAGGAAGGACTAGCGTATACTACAATGAGCAGTTCTTC.

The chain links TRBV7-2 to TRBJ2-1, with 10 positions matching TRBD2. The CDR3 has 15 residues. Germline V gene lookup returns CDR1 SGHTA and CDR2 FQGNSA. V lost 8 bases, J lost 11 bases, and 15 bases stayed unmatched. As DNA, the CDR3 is TGTGCCAGCCAAATAGCTAGCGGGAGAGGCTCCAAGCAGTTCTTC. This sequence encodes CASQIASGRGSKQFF.

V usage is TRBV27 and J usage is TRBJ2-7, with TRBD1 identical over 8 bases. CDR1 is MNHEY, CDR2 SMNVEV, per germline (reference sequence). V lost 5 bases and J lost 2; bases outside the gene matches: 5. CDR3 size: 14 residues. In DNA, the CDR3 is TGTGCCAGCAGTAGGACAGGGTACGCCTACGAGCAGTACTTC. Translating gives CASSRTGYAYEQYF.

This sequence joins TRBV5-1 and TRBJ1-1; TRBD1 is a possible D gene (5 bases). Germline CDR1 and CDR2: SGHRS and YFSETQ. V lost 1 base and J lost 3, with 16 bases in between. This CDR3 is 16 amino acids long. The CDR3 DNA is TGCGCCAGCAGCTTGACAGGAGCTGAGGTGTACACTGAAGCTTTCTTT. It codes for CASSLTGAEVYTEAFF.

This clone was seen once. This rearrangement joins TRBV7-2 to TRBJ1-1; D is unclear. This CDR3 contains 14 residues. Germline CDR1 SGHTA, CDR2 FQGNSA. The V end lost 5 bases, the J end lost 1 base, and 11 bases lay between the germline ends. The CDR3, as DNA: TGTGCCAGCAGCCTAGGGCAGTCGAACACTGAAGCTTTCTTT. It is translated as CASSLGQSNTEAFF.